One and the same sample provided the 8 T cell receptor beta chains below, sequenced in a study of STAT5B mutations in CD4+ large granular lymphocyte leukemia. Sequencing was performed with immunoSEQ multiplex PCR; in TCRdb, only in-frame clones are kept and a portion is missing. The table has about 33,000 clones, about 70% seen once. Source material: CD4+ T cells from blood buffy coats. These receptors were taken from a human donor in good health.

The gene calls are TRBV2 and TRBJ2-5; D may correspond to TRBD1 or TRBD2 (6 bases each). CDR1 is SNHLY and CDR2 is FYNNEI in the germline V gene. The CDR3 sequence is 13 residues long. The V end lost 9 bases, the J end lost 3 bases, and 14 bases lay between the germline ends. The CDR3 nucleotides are TGTGCCAGGCGGGACACCGGAAAAGAGACCCAGTACTTC. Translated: CARRDTGKETQYF.

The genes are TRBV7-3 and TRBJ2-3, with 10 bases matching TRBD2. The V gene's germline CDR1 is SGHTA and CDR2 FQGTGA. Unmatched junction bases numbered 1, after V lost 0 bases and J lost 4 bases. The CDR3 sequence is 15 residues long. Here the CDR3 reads CASSLTGLASDTQYF. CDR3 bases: TGTGCCAGCAGCTTAACGGGACTAGCGTCAGATACGCAGTATTTT. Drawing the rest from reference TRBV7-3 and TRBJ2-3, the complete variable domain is GAGVSQTPSNKVTEKGKYVELRCDPISGHTALYWYRQSLGQGPEFLIYFQGTGAADDSGLPNDRFFAVRPEGSVSTLKIQRTERGDSAVYLCASSLTGLASDTQYFGPGTRLTVL.

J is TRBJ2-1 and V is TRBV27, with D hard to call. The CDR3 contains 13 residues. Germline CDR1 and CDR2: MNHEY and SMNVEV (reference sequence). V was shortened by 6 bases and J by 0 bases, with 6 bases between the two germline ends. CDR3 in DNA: TGTGCCAGCAGCCTCAACTCCTACAATGAGCAGTTCTTC. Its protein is CASSLNSYNEQFF.

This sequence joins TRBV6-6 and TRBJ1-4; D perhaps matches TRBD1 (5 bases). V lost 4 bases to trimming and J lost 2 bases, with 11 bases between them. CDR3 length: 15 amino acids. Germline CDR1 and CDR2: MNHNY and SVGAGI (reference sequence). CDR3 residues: CASSSSGSTNEKLFF. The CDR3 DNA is TGTGCCAGCAGTTCGTCAGGGAGTACTAATGAAAAACTGTTTTTT.

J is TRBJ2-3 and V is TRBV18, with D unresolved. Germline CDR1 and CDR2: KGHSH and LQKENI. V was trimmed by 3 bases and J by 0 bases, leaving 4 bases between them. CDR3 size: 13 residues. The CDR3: CASSPFSTDTQYF. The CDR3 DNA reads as TGTGCCAGCTCACCCTTTAGCACAGATACGCAGTATTTT. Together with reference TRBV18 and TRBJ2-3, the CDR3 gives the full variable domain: NAGVMQNPRHLVRRRGQEARLRCSPMKGHSHVYWYRQLPEEGLKFMVYLQKENIIDESGMPKERFSAEFPKEGPSILRIQQVVRGDSAAYFCASSPFSTDTQYFGPGTRLTVL.

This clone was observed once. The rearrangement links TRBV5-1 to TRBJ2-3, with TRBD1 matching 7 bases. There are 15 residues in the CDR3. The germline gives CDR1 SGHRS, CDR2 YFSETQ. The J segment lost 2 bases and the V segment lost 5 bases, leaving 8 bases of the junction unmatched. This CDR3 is CASRPGQAVTDTQYF. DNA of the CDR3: TGCGCCAGCAGACCTGGACAGGCAGTCACAGATACGCAGTATTTT.

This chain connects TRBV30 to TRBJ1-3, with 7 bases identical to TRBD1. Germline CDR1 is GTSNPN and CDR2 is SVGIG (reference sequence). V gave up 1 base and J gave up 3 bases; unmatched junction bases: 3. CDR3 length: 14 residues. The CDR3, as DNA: TGTGCCTGGAGTGAGGGGGCTTTTGGAAACACCATATATTTT. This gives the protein CAWSEGAFGNTIYF.

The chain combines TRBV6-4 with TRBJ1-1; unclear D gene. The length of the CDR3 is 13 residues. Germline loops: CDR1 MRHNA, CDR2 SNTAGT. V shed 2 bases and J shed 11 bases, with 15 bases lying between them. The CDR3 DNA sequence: TGTGCCAGCAGTGACCCTCCCCCCGCGAAGGCTTTCTTT. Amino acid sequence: CASSDPPPAKAFF.